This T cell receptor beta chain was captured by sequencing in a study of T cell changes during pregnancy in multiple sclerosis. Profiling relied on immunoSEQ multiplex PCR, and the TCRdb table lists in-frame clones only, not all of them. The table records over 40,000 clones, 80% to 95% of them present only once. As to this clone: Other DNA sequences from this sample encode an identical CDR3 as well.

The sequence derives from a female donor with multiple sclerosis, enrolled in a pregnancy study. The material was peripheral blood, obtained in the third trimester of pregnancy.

Here the CDR3 DNA reads TGTGCCAGCAGTGCGACTAGCGGGAGTTCCTACGAGCAGTACTTC. Translated: CASSATSGSSYEQYF. J is TRBJ2-7 and V is TRBV2; 12 nucleotides align to TRBD2. After removal of 4 bases from V and 1 base from J, the junction contained 2 bases not matched to a gene. CDR1 is SNHLY and CDR2 is FYNNEI in the germline V gene. The CDR3 spans 15 residues.